This note documents a single T cell receptor beta chain sequence. These data are taken from a study of CD8 T cells in Susac syndrome. CD8+ and CD4+ blood T cells underwent TCR beta sequencing. RNA, at about 0.45 to 1 ug, was reverse transcribed with random hexamers. TCRdb ran MiXCR on the immunoSEQ multiplex PCR reads and lists one entry per CDR3 protein. The data hold some 200,000 distinct CDR3 sequences, with 95% observed a single time. V was clipped by 1 base and J by 6 bases, with 7 bases between them. CDR1 and CDR2 (germline): SEHNR, FQNEAQ (reference sequence). CDR3 size: 13 residues. The chain carries TRBV7-9 and TRBJ2-1, with D uncertain. The sample was CD8+ T cells from PBMCs. The clonotype originates from a human donor with Susac syndrome. CDR3 coding DNA: TGTGCCAGCAGCTTAGGGACCCCCAATGAGCAGTTCTTC. Amino acid sequence: CASSLGTPNEQFF.